The next 20 T cell receptor beta chains were all read from a single sample in a study of follicular helper T cells after annual influenza vaccination. The repertoire was sequenced with immunoSEQ multiplex PCR; TCRdb's copy has only in-frame clones and lacks some. The table records 10,000 to 15,000 clones, just under 80% of them present only once. Time point meaning: 2014-2015 season, pre-vaccination. Sequenced here: CXCR5- memory CD4+ T cells sorted from blood, sampled on the day of influenza vaccination. Receptor source: an adult who received the influenza vaccine.

This clone came up a few times. The J gene is TRBJ1-1, the V gene TRBV6-1; possibly TRBD1 for D (6 bases). This CDR3 is 14 amino acids long. The germline V gene encodes CDR1 MNHNS and CDR2 SASEGT. The ends were cut back, 6 bases at V and 5 bases at J, with 16 bases in the middle. CDR3 protein: CASRPGHRGTEAFF. For the CDR3, the DNA is TGTGCCAGCAGGCCGGGACACCGCGGAACTGAAGCTTTCTTT.

There are a few counts of this clone. The chain carries TRBV11-2 and TRBJ1-1, with D perhaps matching TRBD1 (5 bases). Looked up from germline, CDR1 is SGHAT and CDR2 is FQNNGV. Trimming pared 2 bases from V and 5 bases from J, leaving 12 bases between. This CDR3 has 14 amino acids. The CDR3 here is CASSLQGAWTEAFF. The CDR3 DNA follows: TGTGCCAGCAGCTTACAGGGTGCTTGGACTGAAGCTTTCTTT. Full variable domain (missing parts from reference TRBV11-2 and TRBJ1-1): EAGVAQSPRYKIIEKRQSVAFWCNPISGHATLYWYQQILGQGPKLLIQFQNNGVVDDSQLPKDRFSAERLKGVDSTLKIQPAKLEDSAVYLCASSLQGAWTEAFFGQGTRLTVV.

Only a few counts were recorded for this clone. The rearrangement joins TRBV7-9 to TRBJ1-2, with D perhaps TRBD1 (5 bases). The CDR3 spans 14 residues. Germline CDR1 and CDR2: SEHNR and FQNEAQ (reference sequence). Trimming took off 1 base at V and 8 bases at J, with 14 bases between the two ends. CDR3 amino acids: CASSLGSGRVGYTF. The CDR3 DNA follows: TGTGCCAGCAGCTTAGGGTCAGGGAGAGTCGGCTACACCTTC.

V is TRBV29-1 and J is TRBJ2-1; D might be TRBD1 (6 bases). The germline V and J ends were trimmed by 6 bases and 8 bases, with 20 bases remaining between them. CDR3 size: 14 residues. The germline V gene has CDR1 SQVTM and CDR2 ANQGSEA. The CDR3 region is CSVRGRGERDEQFF. As DNA, the CDR3 is TGCAGCGTGAGGGGCAGGGGTGAGAGGGATGAGCAGTTCTTC.

V is TRBV9 and J is TRBJ2-1; no definite D call. Germline V CDR1 and CDR2: SGDLS, YYNGEE. V shed 0 bases and J shed 3 bases, with 10 bases lying between them. This CDR3 has 15 residues. The CDR3 DNA reads TGTGCCAGCAGCGTAGAGGCGGTAGGCTACAATGAGCAGTTCTTC. Translation gives CASSVEAVGYNEQFF.

This clone was detected once. This sequence joins TRBV7-3 and TRBJ2-1; 9 positions match TRBD1. This CDR3 has 17 residues. Trimming took 1 base from V and 2 from J; bases not matched to a gene: 6. The germline V gene encodes CDR1 SGHTA and CDR2 FQGTGA. CDR3 sequence: CASSLRGRDRAYNEQFF. CDR3 DNA: TGTGCCAGCAGCTTAAGGGGCCGGGACAGGGCCTACAATGAGCAGTTCTTC. The whole variable domain, filled in from reference TRBV7-3 and TRBJ2-1, reads GAGVSQTPSNKVTEKGKYVELRCDPISGHTALYWYRQSLGQGPEFLIYFQGTGAADDSGLPNDRFFAVRPEGSVSTLKIQRTERGDSAVYLCASSLRGRDRAYNEQFFGPGTRLTVL.

Concerning this clone itself: A junction end diverges from the germline sequence, so it may reflect a read error. This chain joins TRBV7-7 and TRBJ2-2; D gene unclear. The CDR3 consists of 16 residues. Germline V CDR1 and CDR2: SSHAT, FNYEAQ (reference sequence). The DNA of the CDR3 is TGTGCTAGCAGCTTAGCCGAAGGATTAGGCACCGGGGAGCTGTTTTTT. Translating gives CASSLAEGLGTGELFF.

The chain links TRBV10-3 to TRBJ1-6, with a possible D match to TRBD1 (5 bases). Germline V lookup: CDR1 ENHRY, CDR2 SYGVKD. V dropped 2 bases and J dropped 10 bases, with 15 bases sitting between them. The CDR3 contains 15 residues. CDR3 region: CAISEKQAESSPLHF. The DNA for the CDR3 is TGTGCCATCAGTGAGAAACAGGCGGAATCCTCACCCCTCCACTTT.

The genes are TRBV5-4 and TRBJ1-1, with 8 bases fitting TRBD1. CDR1 and CDR2 from the germline V gene are SGHNT and YYREEE (reference sequence). The J segment lost 3 bases and the V segment lost 5 bases, leaving 9 bases of the junction unmatched. CDR3 size: 15 residues. The CDR3 loop is CASRDIGQGYTEAFF. For the CDR3, the DNA is TGTGCCAGCAGGGATATTGGACAGGGTTACACTGAAGCTTTCTTT.

Here the CDR3 reads CAISDRANNQPQHF. CDR3 in DNA: TGTGCCATCAGTGACAGGGCTAACAATCAGCCCCAGCATTTT. The J gene is TRBJ1-5, the V gene TRBV10-3; TRBD1 is a possible D gene (5 bases). The CDR3 contains 14 residues. Trimming removed 3 bases at V and 3 bases at J, with 9 bases between. The germline V gene encodes CDR1 ENHRY and CDR2 SYGVKD.

The gene calls are TRBV5-5 and TRBJ2-3; D is ambiguous. This CDR3 has 15 residues. Deletions cut 1 base from V and 7 bases from J, with 16 bases between. The germline CDR1 and CDR2 sequences are SGHKS and YYEKEE (reference sequence). CDR3 residues: CASSLSQARVNTQYF. CDR3 nucleotides: TGTGCCAGCAGCTTGAGCCAGGCTAGGGTGAATACGCAGTATTTT.

The rearrangement uses TRBV9 and TRBJ1-2; no clear D gene. The germline gives CDR1 SGDLS, CDR2 YYNGEE. The V gene lost 4 bases and the J gene lost 4 bases, with 17 bases spanning the gap. This CDR3 has 15 amino acids. CDR3 protein: CASSPRGTDPYGYTF. Here the CDR3 DNA reads TGTGCCAGCAGCCCTCGGGGAACGGATCCCTATGGCTACACCTTC.

This clone showed up just a few times. V is TRBV6-5 and J is TRBJ1-5, with D perhaps TRBD1 (5 bases). The CDR3 has 13 amino acids. Between the trimmed V and J ends, which lost 6 bases and 5 bases, there was a span of 11 bases. CDR1 MNHEY and CDR2 SVGAGI come from the germline V gene. In DNA, the CDR3 is TGTGCCAGCAGCCCGGACACTTATCAGCCCCAGCATTTT. Amino acid sequence: CASSPDTYQPQHF.

The rearrangement uses TRBV19 and TRBJ1-2; D may be TRBD1 (5 bases). This CDR3 is built from 11 residues. V lost 8 bases, J lost 2 bases, and 6 bases lay in between. Germline-derived CDR1 and CDR2 are LNHDA and SQIVND (reference sequence). The DNA of the CDR3 is TGTGCCAGTGGGGGAAACTATGGCTACACCTTC. Translated: CASGGNYGYTF.

This chain joins TRBV4-3 and TRBJ2-5, with TRBD2 identical over 8 bases. This CDR3 comprises 16 residues. J lost 0 bases, V lost 4 bases, and 7 bases had no gene match. Germline V gene lookup returns CDR1 LGHNA and CDR2 YSLEER. In DNA, the CDR3 is TGCGCCAGCAGCCTCGGCGGGGGGAACTACCAAGAGACCCAGTACTTC. Translating gives CASSLGGGNYQETQYF.

The chain joins TRBV9 to TRBJ1-2; D is uncertain. The CDR3 length is 12 residues. Germline values: CDR1 SGDLS, CDR2 YYNGEE. The ends were cut back, 0 bases at V and 10 bases at J, with 10 bases in the middle. The CDR3 loop reads CASSVDAGFYTF. The DNA of the CDR3 is TGTGCCAGCAGCGTAGACGCGGGGTTCTACACCTTC.

The chain has TRBV2 and TRBJ1-2, with 10 bases matching TRBD1. Germline lookup yields CDR1 SNHLY and CDR2 FYNNEI. Trimming removed 5 bases from V and 6 bases from J; junction bases left unmatched: 6. The CDR3 spans 14 residues. This chain's CDR3 is CASSPDRGLDGYTF. CDR3 bases: TGTGCCAGCAGTCCAGACAGGGGGCTCGATGGCTACACCTTC.

The chain joins TRBV13 to TRBJ1-3; weak D call: TRBD1 (6 bases). V gave up 4 bases and J gave up 2 bases, with 9 bases separating them. The CDR3 has 14 residues. Germline CDR1 reads PRHDT; CDR2 reads FYEKMQ (reference sequence). CDR3 in amino acids: CASSSRTAGNTIYF. CDR3 DNA: TGTGCCAGCAGCTCCCGGACAGCTGGAAACACCATATATTTT.

J is TRBJ2-1 and V is TRBV7-9, with no clear D. Germline assignment: CDR1 SEHNR and CDR2 FQNEAQ (reference sequence). The CDR3 loop spans 11 amino acids. V was pared by 5 bases and J by 6 bases, with 5 bases between. CDR3 loop: CASSPSNEQFF. For the CDR3, the DNA is TGTGCCAGCAGCCCCAGCAATGAGCAGTTCTTC.

This sequence joins TRBV25-1 and TRBJ2-2, with 9 bases matching TRBD1. Germline V gene data show CDR1 as MGHDK and CDR2 as SYGVNS. Trimming removed 3 bases from V and 12 bases from J; junction bases left unmatched: 11. CDR3 length: 15 residues. The CDR3 is CASSDRDRVGFQLFF. In DNA form, the CDR3 reads TGTGCCAGCAGTGACCGGGACAGGGTAGGATTTCAGCTGTTTTTT.